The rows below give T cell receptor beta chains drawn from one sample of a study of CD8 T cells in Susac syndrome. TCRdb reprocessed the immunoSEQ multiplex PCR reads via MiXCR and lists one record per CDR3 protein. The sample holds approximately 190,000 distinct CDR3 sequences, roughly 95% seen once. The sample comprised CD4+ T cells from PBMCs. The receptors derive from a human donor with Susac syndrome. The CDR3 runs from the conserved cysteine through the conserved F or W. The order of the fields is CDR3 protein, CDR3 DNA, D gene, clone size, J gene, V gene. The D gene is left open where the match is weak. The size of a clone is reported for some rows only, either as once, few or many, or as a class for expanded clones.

CSVVRRQTHLEQFF | TGCAGCGTTGTGAGGCGGCAGACCCATTTAGAGCAGTTCTTC | . | . | TRBJ2-1 | TRBV29-1
CSVDMIGVGEQFF | TGCAGCGTTGATATGATCGGGGTCGGTGAGCAGTTCTTC | . | . | TRBJ2-1 | TRBV29-1
CASSYSDAAYGYTF | TGTGCCAGCAGTTACTCGGACGCCGCGTATGGCTACACCTTC | . | . | TRBJ1-2 | TRBV6-2/TRBV6-3
CASGRTGGRTDTQYF | TGTGCCAGCGGACGCACAGGGGGCCGCACAGATACGCAGTATTTT | TRBD1 | . | TRBJ2-3 | TRBV7-9
CASSSQRGTYNEQFF | TGTGCTAGCAGCTCCCAGCGGGGAACCTACAATGAGCAGTTCTTC | TRBD2 | . | TRBJ2-1 | TRBV7-7
CSAREGLTGANTGELFF | TGCAGTGCTAGAGAGGGTTTGACGGGGGCGAACACCGGGGAGCTGTTTTTT | . | . | TRBJ2-2 | TRBV20-1
CASSSWGSGGAPGDQYF | TGTGCCAGCAGCTCCTGGGGTAGCGGGGGGGCCCCCGGGGACCAGTACTTC | TRBD2 | . | TRBJ2-5 | TRBV7-2
CASSQRGAPHTGELFF | TGCGCCAGCAGCCAAAGGGGCGCCCCCCACACCGGGGAGCTGTTTTTT | . | . | TRBJ2-2 | TRBV4-3
CATSGTISGNTIYF | TGTGCCACCAGCGGAACCATTTCTGGAAACACCATATATTTT | . | . | TRBJ1-3 | TRBV15
CRGLGGINYGYTF | TGCAGGGGGTTAGGGGGCATTAACTATGGCTACACCTTC | TRBD1 | . | TRBJ1-2 | TRBV20-1
CASSYSGNEKLFF | TGTGCCAGCAGTTACTCGGGAAATGAAAAACTGTTTTTT | . | . | TRBJ1-4 | TRBV6-6
CSARRGLGTDTQYF | TGCAGTGCTAGAAGAGGACTAGGAACAGATACGCAGTATTTT | TRBD2 | . | TRBJ2-3 | TRBV20-1
CASSATAGGDTQYF | TGTGCCAGCAGCGCCACTGCAGGAGGGGATACGCAGTATTTT | . | . | TRBJ2-3 | TRBV11-3
CASRPDRGTDTQYF | TGTGCCAGCAGACCGGACCGCGGCACAGATACGCAGTATTTT | . | . | TRBJ2-3 | TRBV2
CASRTTQDSGRKLFF | TGTGCCAGCAGGACCACCCAGGATTCAGGCCGAAAACTGTTTTTT | . | . | TRBJ1-4 | TRBV7-9
CAWSSGSGVSTDTQYF | TGTGCCTGGAGTTCAGGTAGCGGGGTTAGCACAGATACGCAGTATTTT | TRBD2 | . | TRBJ2-3 | TRBV30
CASSHNWGGDRNEQFF | TGTGCCAGCAGCCACAACTGGGGGGGGGACCGCAATGAGCAGTTCTTC | TRBD2 | . | TRBJ2-1 | TRBV3-1
CASSARVGGETQYF | TGTGCCAGCAGCGCCAGGGTAGGGGGAGAGACCCAGTACTTC | . | once | TRBJ2-5 | TRBV2
CASSQVGKDTQYF | TGTGCCAGCAGCCAAGTTGGAAAGGATACGCAGTATTTT | . | . | TRBJ2-3 | TRBV3-1
CAISEESGTEAFF | TGTGCCATCAGTGAAGAGTCGGGCACTGAAGCTTTCTTT | . | once | TRBJ1-1 | TRBV10-3
CASSPGTSGAKETQYF | TGCGCCAGCAGCCCCGGGACTAGCGGGGCTAAAGAGACCCAGTACTTC | TRBD2 | . | TRBJ2-5 | TRBV5-1
CASSQAPGLPYEQYF | TGTGCCAGCAGCCAAGCTCCGGGACTTCCCTACGAGCAGTACTTC | . | . | TRBJ2-7 | TRBV3-1
CASRWDRSNQPQHF | TGTGCCAGCAGGTGGGACAGAAGTAATCAGCCCCAGCATTTT | TRBD1 | . | TRBJ1-5 | TRBV6-6
CASSQGEVGQPQHF | TGTGCCAGCAGCCAAGGTGAGGTGGGTCAGCCCCAGCATTTT | . | . | TRBJ1-5 | TRBV4-2
CSASLASRGGQPQHF | TGCAGTGCTAGTCTGGCCAGCCGGGGCGGACAGCCCCAGCATTTT | . | . | TRBJ1-5 | TRBV20-1
CASSQGQGGTEAFF | TGTGCCAGCAGCCAAGGACAGGGAGGGACTGAAGCTTTCTTT | TRBD1 | . | TRBJ1-1 | TRBV4-2
CASSVSGGGYNEQFF | TGTGCCAGCAGTGTCAGCGGGGGGGGCTACAATGAGCAGTTCTTC | TRBD2 | . | TRBJ2-1 | TRBV28
CATSRDRGAGELFF | TGTGCCACCAGCAGAGATCGGGGGGCCGGGGAGCTGTTTTTT | TRBD2 | . | TRBJ2-2 | TRBV15
CASSFARTGELFF | TGTGCCAGCAGTTTCGCCCGTACCGGGGAGCTGTTTTTT | . | . | TRBJ2-2 | TRBV27
CASSHRVEGYTF | TGTGCCAGCAGCCATCGAGTAGAAGGCTACACCTTC | . | few | TRBJ1-2 | TRBV3-1
CASSYSGGFRSPLHF | TGTGCCAGCAGTTACTCAGGAGGTTTTCGTTCACCCCTCCACTTT | . | . | TRBJ1-6 | TRBV6-6
CASSFITGGRDEQFF | TGTGCCAGCAGTTTCATCACAGGGGGCAGGGATGAGCAGTTCTTC | TRBD1 | . | TRBJ2-1 | TRBV12-3/TRBV12-4
CASSAQGRGETQYF | TGTGCCAGTAGTGCCCAGGGCCGCGGGGAGACCCAGTACTTC | . | . | TRBJ2-5 | TRBV19
CASSQGLALEQYF | TGTGCCAGCAGTCAGGGACTAGCTCTCGAGCAGTACTTC | TRBD2 | . | TRBJ2-7 | TRBV12-3/TRBV12-4
CASSRAQGSYEQYF | TGTGCTAGCAGCCGGGCGCAGGGGTCCTACGAGCAGTACTTC | . | once | TRBJ2-7 | TRBV7-7
CSATNLAGRTGELFF | TGCAGTGCTACCAACCTAGCGGGGCGAACCGGGGAGCTGTTTTTT | TRBD2 | . | TRBJ2-2 | TRBV20-1
CASSQGGQGTRTYEQYF | TGTGCCAGCAGCCAAGGGGGACAGGGGACGAGGACCTACGAGCAGTACTTC | TRBD1 | . | TRBJ2-7 | TRBV3-1
CASSIPSRARYEQYF | TGTGCCAGCAGCATACCGAGCAGGGCCCGCTACGAGCAGTACTTC | . | . | TRBJ2-7 | TRBV12-3/TRBV12-4
CASITQSNYGYTF | TGTGCCAGCATAACACAGTCTAACTATGGCTACACCTTC | . | . | TRBJ1-2 | TRBV2
CASSLEGQGAGGYTF | TGCGCCAGCAGCTTGGAGGGACAGGGGGCAGGTGGCTACACCTTC | TRBD1 | . | TRBJ1-2 | TRBV5-1
CSAKGGDQPQHF | TGCAGTGCTAAAGGTGGGGATCAGCCCCAGCATTTT | . | . | TRBJ1-5 | TRBV20-1
CASSVGFGEQYF | TGTGCCAGCAGTGTTGGGTTCGGCGAGCAGTACTTC | . | . | TRBJ2-7 | TRBV2
CASRTTGNVAFF | TGTGCCAGCCGAACGACCGGGAACGTAGCTTTCTTT | . | . | TRBJ1-1 | TRBV7-2
CASSEGTDNSPLHF | TGTGCCAGCAGTGAGGGGACAGATAATTCACCCCTCCACTTT | TRBD1 | . | TRBJ1-6 | TRBV2
CSVGGQLGEKLFF | TGCAGCGTTGGTGGGCAGCTTGGGGAAAAACTGTTTTTT | . | . | TRBJ1-4 | TRBV29-1
CAWSDGLNQPQHF | TGTGCCTGGAGTGACGGACTAAATCAGCCCCAGCATTTT | . | . | TRBJ1-5 | TRBV30
CAWRQGQGSTEAFF | TGTGCCTGGAGACAAGGACAGGGGAGCACTGAAGCTTTCTTT | TRBD1 | . | TRBJ1-1 | TRBV30
CSASSPGRIYEQYF | TGCAGTGCTAGCAGCCCGGGACGGATCTACGAGCAGTACTTC | . | . | TRBJ2-7 | TRBV20-1
CASTWDRDNSPLHF | TGTGCCAGCACCTGGGACAGGGATAATTCACCCCTCCACTTT | TRBD1 | . | TRBJ1-6 | TRBV12-3/TRBV12-4
CASSQVGGGRETQYF | TGTGCCAGCAGCCAAGTCGGTGGAGGGCGGGAGACCCAGTACTTC | . | . | TRBJ2-5 | TRBV3-1
CSARGDSEKLFF | TGCAGTGCTAGAGGGGACTCTGAAAAACTGTTTTTT | . | . | TRBJ1-4 | TRBV20-1
CASSLLGQGYNEQFF | TGCGCCAGCAGCTTGTTAGGACAGGGGTACAATGAGCAGTTCTTC | TRBD1 | . | TRBJ2-1 | TRBV5-1
CASGGTTGSTGELFF | TGTGCCAGCGGCGGGACTACCGGGAGTACCGGGGAGCTGTTTTTT | TRBD2 | . | TRBJ2-2 | TRBV12-3/TRBV12-4
CAWNLGANVLTF | TGTGCCTGGAACTTGGGGGCCAACGTCCTGACTTTC | . | . | TRBJ2-6 | TRBV30